This T cell receptor (beta chain) was sequenced during a study of cytomegalovirus exposure and HLA in healthy donors. Study in general: Earlier results showed 90 million to 120 million unique TCR beta sequences derived from some 190 million T cells.

The primer mix had 60 Vbeta and 13 Jbeta primers. Produced via immunoSEQ multiplex PCR; TCRdb's table is partial and in-frame only. Among roughly 100,000 clones listed, about 59% were seen once. Regarding this clone: Its specificity is unknown.

Germline V CDR1 and CDR2: MGHRA, YSYEKL. The CDR3 is 16 amino acids. V was cut by 1 base and J by 4 bases, with 14 bases left in between. Overall study results and limits: Within an earlier analysis, most TCR beta V segments proved productive either about 90% or about 30% of the time. Links to common viral pathogens appeared, in a later analysis, for several of the most significant clusters. HLA allele associations emerged for about 18,000 TCR beta sequences in a later analysis, at 0.05 false discovery rate.

The V gene is TRBV4-1, the J gene TRBJ2-1, with D possibly being TRBD2 (6 bases). The receptor's source is a man younger than 45 in good health and CMV-seropositive. The sequenced sample was PBMCs. CDR3 coding DNA: TGCGCCAGCAGCCAAGCGGGCGGGGCCGGTTACAATGAGCAGTTCTTC. The encoded protein is CASSQAGGAGYNEQFF.